One sample yielded the 3 T cell receptor beta chains listed below, sequenced in a study of blood T cell repertoires in COVID-19. Profiling relied on immunoSEQ multiplex PCR, and the TCRdb table lists in-frame clones only, not all of them. Of roughly 100,000 clones in the sample, about 89% were seen once. Sequences were obtained from peripheral blood. Receptor source: a woman aged 60-75 years with acute or convalescent COVID-19.

The chain carries TRBV21-1 and TRBJ2-7; TRBD2, the table's D call, was not compared with the DNA. TRBV21-1 is termed a pseudogene. This CDR3 has 15 amino acids. The CDR3 protein is CASSTLPLHGYEQYV. CDR3 sequence (DNA): TGTGCCAGCAGCACACTACCGCTACACGGCTACGAGCAGTACGTC.

The chain uses TRBV29-1 and TRBJ2-1; 14 bases line up with TRBD2. The CDR3 loop spans 17 amino acids. In germline, CDR1 is SQVTM, CDR2 ANQGSEA. J gave up 12 bases and V 7 bases, and 20 bases lay outside the gene matches. As DNA, the CDR3 is TGCAGCGGGACCCAGACTAGCGGGAGGGTGGGGACAACAGGGCAGTTCTTC. Translation gives CSGTQTSGRVGTTGQFF.

Concerning this clone itself: The sample holds other DNA sequences that translate to the same CDR3. The chain couples TRBV9 to TRBJ1-2; no definite D call. This CDR3 comprises 14 residues. Deletions cut 0 bases from V and 1 base from J, with 7 bases between. Germline values: CDR1 SGDLS, CDR2 YYNGEE. CDR3 in DNA: TGTGCCAGCAGCGTAGGAGGCAGTAACTATGGCTACACCTTC. Translating it yields CASSVGGSNYGYTF.